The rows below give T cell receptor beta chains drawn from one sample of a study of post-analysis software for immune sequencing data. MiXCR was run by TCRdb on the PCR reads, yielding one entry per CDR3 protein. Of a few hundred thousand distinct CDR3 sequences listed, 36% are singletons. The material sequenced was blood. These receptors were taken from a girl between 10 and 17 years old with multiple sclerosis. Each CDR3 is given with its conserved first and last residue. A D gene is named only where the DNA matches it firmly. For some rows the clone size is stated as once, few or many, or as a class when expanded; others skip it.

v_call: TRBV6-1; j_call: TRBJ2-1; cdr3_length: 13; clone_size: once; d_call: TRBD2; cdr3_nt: TGTGCCAGCAGTCAGTCCAGCGGGGTCAAGCAGTTCTTC; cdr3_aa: CASSQSSGVKQFF
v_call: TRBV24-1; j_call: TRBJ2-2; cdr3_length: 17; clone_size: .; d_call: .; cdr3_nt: TGTGCCACCAGTGATCCGCCGTTCCAGGGGAACACCGGGGAGCTGTTTTTT; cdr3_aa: CATSDPPFQGNTGELFF
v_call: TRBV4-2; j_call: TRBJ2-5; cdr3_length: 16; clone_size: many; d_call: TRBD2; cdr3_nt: TGTGCCAGCAGCCAAGTACGCGGGGGGCCTCTCGAGACCCAGTACTTC; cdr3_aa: CASSQVRGGPLETQYF
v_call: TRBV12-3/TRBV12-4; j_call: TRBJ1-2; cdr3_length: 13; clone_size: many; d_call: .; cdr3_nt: TGTGCCAGCAGCCCCCGGGGCAGGCGTGGCTACACCTTC; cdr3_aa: CASSPRGRRGYTF
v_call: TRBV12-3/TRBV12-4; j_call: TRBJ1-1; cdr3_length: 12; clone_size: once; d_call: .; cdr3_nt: TGTGCCAGCCGCGGGACCGACGGGGTAGCTTTCTTT; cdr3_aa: CASRGTDGVAFF
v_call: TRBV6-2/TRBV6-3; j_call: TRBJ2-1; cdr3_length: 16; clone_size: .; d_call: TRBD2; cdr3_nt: TGTGTCAGCAGTAGGCGCGGGGGGGGAGCCTACAATGAGCAGTTCTTC; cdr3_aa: CVSSRRGGGAYNEQFF
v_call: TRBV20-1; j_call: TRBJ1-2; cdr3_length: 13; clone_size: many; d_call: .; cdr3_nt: TGCAGTGCTAAAAAGACAGACAACTATGGCTACACCTTC; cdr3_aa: CSAKKTDNYGYTF
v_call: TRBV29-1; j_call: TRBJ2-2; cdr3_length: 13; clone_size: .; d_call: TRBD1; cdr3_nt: TGCAGCGTTGTAGTAGGGGGCTACGGGGAGCTGTTTTTT; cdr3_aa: CSVVVGGYGELFF
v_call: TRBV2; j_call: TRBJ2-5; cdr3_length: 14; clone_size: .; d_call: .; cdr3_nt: TGTGCCAGCAGTGAAGCGCTAGTTCTAAAGACCCAGTACTTC; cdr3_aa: CASSEALVLKTQYF
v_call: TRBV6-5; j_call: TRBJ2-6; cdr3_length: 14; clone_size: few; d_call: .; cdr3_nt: TGTGCCAGCAGTCTAGCCACTGGGGCCAACGTCCGGACTTTC; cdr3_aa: CASSLATGANVRTF
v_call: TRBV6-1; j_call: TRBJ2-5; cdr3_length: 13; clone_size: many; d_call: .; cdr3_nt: TGTGCCAGCAGTGTAGGTAGCCAAGAGACCCAGTACTTC; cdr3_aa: CASSVGSQETQYF
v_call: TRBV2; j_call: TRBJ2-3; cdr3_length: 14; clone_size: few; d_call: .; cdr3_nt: TGTGCCGGAGGGCTACGGGGGGCCGCAGATACGCAGTATTTT; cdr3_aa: CAGGLRGAADTQYF
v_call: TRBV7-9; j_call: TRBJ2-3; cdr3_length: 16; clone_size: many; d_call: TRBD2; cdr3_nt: TGTGCCAGCAGCCAGAGAGCGGGAGGGAGCACAGATACGCAGTATTTT; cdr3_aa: CASSQRAGGSTDTQYF
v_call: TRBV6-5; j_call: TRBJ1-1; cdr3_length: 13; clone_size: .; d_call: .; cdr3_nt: TGTGCCAGCAGAAAAGAGGCGAACACTGAAGCTTTCTTT; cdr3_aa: CASRKEANTEAFF
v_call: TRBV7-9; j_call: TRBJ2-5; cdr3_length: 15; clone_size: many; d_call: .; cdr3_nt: TGTGCCAGCAGCTTAGGAGGTCACGCGCAGGAGACCCAGTACTTC; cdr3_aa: CASSLGGHAQETQYF
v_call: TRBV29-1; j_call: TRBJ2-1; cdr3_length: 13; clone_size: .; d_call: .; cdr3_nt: TGCAGCGTTGAAGATGGGAGGTACAATGAGCAGTTCTTC; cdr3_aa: CSVEDGRYNEQFF
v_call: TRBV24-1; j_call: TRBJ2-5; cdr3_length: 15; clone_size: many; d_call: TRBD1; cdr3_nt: TGTGCCACCAGTGATTTTCTCGGACAGGAAGAGACCCAGTACTTC; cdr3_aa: CATSDFLGQEETQYF